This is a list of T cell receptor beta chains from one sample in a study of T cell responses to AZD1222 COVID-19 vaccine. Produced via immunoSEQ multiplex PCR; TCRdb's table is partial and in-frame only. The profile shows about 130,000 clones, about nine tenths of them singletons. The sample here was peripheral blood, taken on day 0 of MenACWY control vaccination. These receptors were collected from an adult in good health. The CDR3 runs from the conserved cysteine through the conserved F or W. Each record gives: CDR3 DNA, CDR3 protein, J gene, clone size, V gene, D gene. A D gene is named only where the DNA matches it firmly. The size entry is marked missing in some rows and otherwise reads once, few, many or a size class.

DNA: TGTGCCAGCAGCTTGGATCGTCCAGATACGCAGTATTTT
CDR3: CASSLDRPDTQYF
J: TRBJ2-3
size: -
V: TRBV5-6
D: -

DNA: TGTGCCATCAGGCCGGGACTAGTAGATACCGGGCAGTACTTC
CDR3: CAIRPGLVDTGQYF
J: TRBJ2-7
size: once
V: TRBV10-3
D: TRBD2

DNA: TGTGCCAGCAGCTTAAAGGACTATAGGGAGTATTTT
CDR3: CASSLKDYREYF
J: TRBJ2-3
size: once
V: TRBV7-9
D: -

DNA: TGTGCCAGCAGTTACGCCCACAGGGGGCTGCCCAATCAGCCCCAGCATTTT
CDR3: CASSYAHRGLPNQPQHF
J: TRBJ1-5
size: -
V: TRBV6-2/TRBV6-3
D: TRBD1

DNA: TGTGCCAGCAGCTTACGGGGGCAAGAGACCCAGTACTTC
CDR3: CASSLRGQETQYF
J: TRBJ2-5
size: -
V: TRBV7-9
D: -

DNA: TGTGCCAGCAGGCTTGACCCCCGGATTGGTCAGCCCCAGCATTTT
CDR3: CASRLDPRIGQPQHF
J: TRBJ1-5
size: -
V: TRBV28
D: -

DNA: TGTGCCAGCAGAAAGGACACCACAACTAATGAAAAACTGTTTTTT
CDR3: CASRKDTTTNEKLFF
J: TRBJ1-4
size: -
V: TRBV2
D: -

DNA: TGCGCCAGCAGCCGACCGGGACAGGGGACCCACGAGCAGTACTTC
CDR3: CASSRPGQGTHEQYF
J: TRBJ2-7
size: -
V: TRBV5-1
D: TRBD1

DNA: TGTGCCAGTAGGAACGGCAGGGGCTCTGGAAACACCATATATTTT
CDR3: CASRNGRGSGNTIYF
J: TRBJ1-3
size: -
V: TRBV19
D: -

DNA: TGCAGCGTTGGGACAGGGGGCCAGGATGGCTACACCTTC
CDR3: CSVGTGGQDGYTF
J: TRBJ1-2
size: -
V: TRBV29-1
D: TRBD1